The TCR beta chain described here comes from a study of blood T cells in healthy people across ages. PCR was performed a second time for roughly 7 to 11 cycles using a sample-barcoded 5' primer and a J-beta primer mix. Through a template-switch adaptor with 12 random nucleotides, each cDNA molecule received a tag. TCRdb called the 5' RACE reads again in MiXCR, with one record for every CDR3 protein. The sample records some 790,000 distinct CDR3 sequences, 29% being singletons. V lost 1 base, J lost 8 bases, and 17 bases lay in between. The CDR3 sequence is 15 residues long. From germline, CDR1 is SGHDN and CDR2 FVKESK. Extraction of total RNA produced a minimum of 5.5 micrograms from each sample.

The TCR sequence derives from an elderly woman in good health. J is TRBJ1-2 and V is TRBV14; no definite D call. The sequenced sample was blood. The CDR3 here is CASSQGSLRGFGYTF. CDR3 nucleotide sequence: TGTGCCAGCAGCCAAGGATCCCTTCGGGGTTTCGGCTACACCTTC.